These T cell receptor beta chains were read from a single sample in a study of blood T cell repertoires in COVID-19. The repertoire was sequenced with immunoSEQ multiplex PCR; TCRdb's copy has only in-frame clones and lacks some. This sample has roughly 200,000 clones, with 81% found just once. The sequencing sample was made of peripheral blood. These receptor sequences come from a woman aged 80 or over with COVID-19, enrolled during active disease. Each CDR3 is given with its conserved first and last residue. D genes are given only for firm matches.

V gene	D gene	J gene	CDR3 protein	CDR3 DNA
TRBV6-5	TRBD1	TRBJ1-2	CASRPYRGQGIGYTF	TGTGCCAGCAGACCTTACCGAGGACAGGGGATTGGCTACACCTTC
TRBV7-2	TRBD2	TRBJ2-2	CASNRRGGSNTGELFF	TGTGCCAGCAATAGGCGCGGGGGTTCGAACACCGGGGAGCTGTTTTTT
TRBV9	TRBD1	TRBJ1-2	CASSAGQGYYGYTF	TGTGCCAGCAGCGCAGGACAGGGCTACTATGGCTACACCTTC
TRBV28	TRBD1	TRBJ1-2	CASSSTGADGYTF	TGTGCCAGCAGTTCGACAGGGGCCGATGGCTACACCTTC
TRBV4-2	TRBD2	TRBJ2-5	CASSPAGGGQETQYF	TGTGCCAGCAGCCCTGCTGGGGGAGGGCAAGAGACCCAGTACTTC
TRBV2	TRBD2	TRBJ2-7	CASSERTRAIDEQYF	TGTGCCAGCAGTGAACGGACTAGGGCTATCGACGAGCAGTACTTC
TRBV28	-	TRBJ2-1	CASSFSGLANEQFF	TGTGCCAGCAGTTTTTCCGGGTTGGCCAATGAGCAGTTCTTC
TRBV2	-	TRBJ1-5	CASSGQYSNQPQHF	TGTGCCAGCAGTGGACAGTATAGCAATCAGCCCCAGCATTTT
TRBV21-1	-	TRBJ2-1	CASSKESSGRASIDEQFF	TGTGCCAGCAGCAAAGAGAGTAGCGGGAGGGCCAGTATCGATGAGCAGTTCTTC
TRBV6-1	TRBD1	TRBJ1-2	CASSEAGGNYGYTF	TGTGCCAGCAGTGAGGCAGGGGGCAACTATGGCTACACCTTC
TRBV3-1/TRBV3-2	-	TRBJ2-7	CASSQAGTYEQYF	TGTGCCAGCAGCCAAGCGGGGACCTACGAGCAGTACTTC